This T cell receptor (beta chain) was identified in a study of blood T cell repertoires in COVID-19. Assay used: immunoSEQ multiplex PCR; TCRdb lists only in-frame clones, some missing. The table lists hundreds of thousands of clones, roughly nine tenths of them singletons, with roughly 8% in the top ten. Trimming left V 2 bases short and J 5 bases short, with 18 bases between. CDR3 length: 16 amino acids. Germline V lookup: CDR1 SNHLY, CDR2 FYNNEI. This TCR was sampled from a woman aged 45 to 65 with COVID-19, enrolled during active disease. Sequencing input: peripheral blood. V usage is TRBV2 and J usage is TRBJ1-2; D is undetermined. CDR3 sequence (DNA): TGTGCCAGCAGTGAATTGAGGCCTCAAGCGGGGTATGGCTACACCTTC. It translates to CASSELRPQAGYGYTF.